A selection of T cell receptor beta chains follows, all from one sample in a study of T cells after yellow fever vaccination. Each CDR3 protein is one row after TCRdb ran MiXCR on the 5' RACE reads. Counted here are under 300,000 distinct CDR3 sequences, 6.9% occurring once; the ten biggest clones make up roughly 0.86%. The input for sequencing was CD4+ T cells sorted from PBMCs, taken 15 days after the yellow fever booster vaccination. The receptor source for this set is a man aged 25 to 45 who received the YFV17D yellow fever vaccine. The CDR3 runs from the conserved cysteine through the conserved F or W. The order of the fields is V gene, D gene, J gene, clone size, CDR3 DNA, CDR3 protein. The D gene is left open where the match is weak. The listing skips clone size in some rows; elsewhere it reads once, few, many or a size class.

TRBV12-3/TRBV12-4	TRBD2	TRBJ2-7	many	TGTGCCAGCAGAAAAGGGACTACCGGCGACGAGCAGTACTTC	CASRKGTTGDEQYF
TRBV2	.	TRBJ2-1	few	TGTGCCAGCACGCTCTACAATGAGCAGTTCTTC	CASTLYNEQFF
TRBV12-3/TRBV12-4	TRBD1	TRBJ1-1	many	TGTGCCAGCAGTGGGCTACAGGGGGCGCGAGCTTTCTTT	CASSGLQGARAFF
TRBV4-3	.	TRBJ1-1	many	TGCGCCAGCAGCCAAGTGATGGGGCGCGGAGCTTTCTTT	CASSQVMGRGAFF
TRBV6-1	.	TRBJ2-1	.	TGTGCCAGCAGCAGGAGCGGGGTCTCGGTCAGGGGTGAGCAGTTCTTC	CASSRSGVSVRGEQFF
TRBV29-1	.	TRBJ1-2	many	TGCAGCGTTGAGGGCTACACCTTC	CSVEGYTF
TRBV7-7	.	TRBJ2-5	.	TGTGCCAGCAGCTTTCTTTACGGACTGCAAGAGACCCAGTACTTC	CASSFLYGLQETQYF
TRBV7-9	.	TRBJ1-2	few	TGTGCCAGCAGCCCCTTAACAGCGGGGCGCGACTATGGCTACACCTTC	CASSPLTAGRDYGYTF
TRBV12-3/TRBV12-4	.	TRBJ2-7	many	TGTGCCAGCAGTTTGATCGGGAGCCCCTACGAGCAGTACTTC	CASSLIGSPYEQYF
TRBV7-2	TRBD1	TRBJ1-1	few	TGTGCCAGCAGGGGCCAGGGGGGGGGCACTGAAGCTTTCTTT	CASRGQGGGTEAFF
TRBV20-1	.	TRBJ1-1	many	TGCAGTGCTAGTGAAGGGGCGAACACTGAAGCTTTCTTT	CSASEGANTEAFF
TRBV20-1	.	TRBJ2-5	many	TGCAGTGCTAGTAGAGGGAATCAAGAGACCCAGTACTTC	CSASRGNQETQYF
TRBV29-1	TRBD1	TRBJ2-3	many	TGCAGCGTTGAGGGGACAGGGGGCGCGTACGATACGCAGTATTTT	CSVEGTGGAYDTQYF
TRBV6-5	TRBD2	TRBJ2-1	.	TGTGCCAGCAGTTACCCGTCTGGCGGGAGTGTCTCCTACAATCAGCAGTTCTTC	CASSYPSGGSVSYNQQFF
TRBV20-1	.	TRBJ1-2	few	TGCAGTGCTAGCGACCTTCGCCACTATGGCTACACCTTC	CSASDLRHYGYTF
TRBV6-1	.	TRBJ2-1	.	TGTGCCAGCACGCCGGGCCCCCCGTCCAATGAGCAGTTCTTC	CASTPGPPSNEQFF
TRBV18	TRBD1	TRBJ1-6	.	TGTGCCAGCTCACCATTCGGACAGGCTGGGGTTTCACCCCTCCACTTT	CASSPFGQAGVSPLHF
TRBV3-1	TRBD1	TRBJ2-2	.	TGTGCCAGCATGGACAGGGGAATTCCCGGGGAGCTGTTTTTT	CASMDRGIPGELFF
TRBV7-2	.	TRBJ2-4	few	TGTGCCAGCAGTGTAATAGCCAAAAACATTCAGTACTTC	CASSVIAKNIQYF
TRBV20-1	.	TRBJ2-5	.	TGCAGTGCTAAAGGCTCCACCGGCTACCGGGCGGGAGAGACCCAGTACTTC	CSAKGSTGYRAGETQYF
TRBV20-1	TRBD1	TRBJ2-2	many	TGCAGTGCTTTATCGGGACAGGGTAGCACCGGGGAGCTGTTTTTT	CSALSGQGSTGELFF
TRBV7-3	.	TRBJ2-5	few	TGTGCCAGCGCCAGGACGAAACAAGAGACCCAGTACTTC	CASARTKQETQYF
TRBV20-1	TRBD2	TRBJ2-1	.	TGCAGTGCTAGAGACTTAGCGGGCTCCTACAATGAGCAGTTCTTC	CSARDLAGSYNEQFF
TRBV28	.	TRBJ2-4	many	TGTGCCACCTCCGACACTGCTCCAGCCAAAAACATTCAGTACTTC	CATSDTAPAKNIQYF
TRBV12-3/TRBV12-4	TRBD1	TRBJ1-6	.	TGTGCCAGCTCAGGACAGGGGGCCATCAATTCACCCCTCCACTTT	CASSGQGAINSPLHF
TRBV20-1	TRBD2	TRBJ2-7	.	TGCAGTGCATACGCCCTGGCGGGAGGAGACTACGAGCAGTACTTC	CSAYALAGGDYEQYF
TRBV7-6	.	TRBJ2-2	few	TGTGCCAGCAGCTTAGGGACTATAAACACCGGGGAGCTGTTTTTT	CASSLGTINTGELFF
TRBV20-1	TRBD2	TRBJ2-2	few	TGCAGTGCTAAACCGGGACTAGCGGGCCTCACCGGGGAGCTGTTTTTT	CSAKPGLAGLTGELFF
TRBV12-3/TRBV12-4	TRBD1	TRBJ2-2	.	TGTGCCAGCACCCCGACAGGGCCCACCGGGGAGCTGTTTTTT	CASTPTGPTGELFF
TRBV20-1	.	TRBJ2-7	many	TGCAGTGCTAGGACCAGGGTCCTCAAGACTGGGGAGCAGTACTTC	CSARTRVLKTGEQYF
TRBV6-5	.	TRBJ2-7	few	TGTGCCAGCAGAAGGTCCGGTGCGGGCAGCACCTACGAGCAGTACTTC	CASRRSGAGSTYEQYF
TRBV7-2	.	TRBJ2-3	.	TGTGCCAGCAGCTTCTACAGGGGCACAGATACGCAGTATTTT	CASSFYRGTDTQYF
TRBV20-1	.	TRBJ2-1	.	TGCAGTGCTAGCTTCCAGACAGGACACCGCTCCGTGGGGAAGCAGTTCTTC	CSASFQTGHRSVGKQFF
TRBV6-2/TRBV6-3	.	TRBJ2-2	few	TGTGCCAGCAGCCCCCTCTGGGGCCGGAACACCGGGGAGCTGTTTTTT	CASSPLWGRNTGELFF
TRBV12-3/TRBV12-4	TRBD2	TRBJ2-3	few	TGTGCCAGCAGTTTCTCCTCGACTAGCCCCACAGATACGCAGTATTTT	CASSFSSTSPTDTQYF
TRBV20-1	.	TRBJ2-1	few	TGCAGTGCTTCCCTTAGACTCCTAACCAATGAGCAGTTCTTC	CSASLRLLTNEQFF
TRBV7-2	TRBD1	TRBJ1-6	.	TGTGCCAGCAGCTTAGCCCCCCTACGACAGGGTACTTCACCCCTCCACTTT	CASSLAPLRQGTSPLHF
TRBV4-3	.	TRBJ2-3	few	TGCGCCAGCAGCCAAGAGTGGAAGTACGGGCAGTATTTT	CASSQEWKYGQYF
TRBV7-2	.	TRBJ1-1	few	TGTGCCAGCAGCGGACGGACAGCCAGAGTGGTAGCTTTCTTT	CASSGRTARVVAFF
TRBV7-2	TRBD2	TRBJ2-1	.	TGTGCCAGCAGCTTAACCCCTGGACTAGCGGGTTACAATGAGCAGTTCTTC	CASSLTPGLAGYNEQFF
TRBV6-2/TRBV6-3	TRBD1	TRBJ2-4	few	TGTGCCAGCAGTTACCGACCCGGACAGGGGGCAGCCAAAAACATTCAGTACTTC	CASSYRPGQGAAKNIQYF
TRBV5-1	TRBD2	TRBJ2-3	few	TGCGCCAGCAGCTTGGAGGGGCTAGCGGGAGGGCTCGGGACAGATACGCAGTATTTT	CASSLEGLAGGLGTDTQYF
TRBV5-4	TRBD1	TRBJ2-3	few	TGTGCCAGCAGCACCCCGGGACAGGGAAGCACAGATACGCAGTATTTT	CASSTPGQGSTDTQYF
TRBV5-1	TRBD2	TRBJ2-7	many	TGCGCCAGCAGCTTGGGGCCTAGCGGGAGGGCTGAGGAGCAGTACTTC	CASSLGPSGRAEEQYF